Here is one T cell receptor beta chain with its context. The sample originates from a study of shared clonotypes between healthy human individuals. This CDR3 is built from 14 residues. The V gene end was trimmed by 7 bases and the J gene end by 8 bases; junction bases not matched to a gene: 8. Germline V gene lookup returns CDR1 LNHDA and CDR2 SQIVND (reference sequence). Replicate PCRs run on sorted subsets employed roughly 190 ng DNA, roughly 30,000 T cell genomes. TCRdb keeps only in-frame clones here, not all; method: immunoSEQ multiplex PCR. The sample holds approximately 1,500,000 clones; roughly 96% are singletons and the top ten take about 1.2%.

V gene TRBV19 combines with J gene TRBJ2-1; TRBD2 aligns across 10 bases. This receptor was obtained from a man aged 25-45 years in good health. The sample consisted of naive CD4+ T cells sorted from blood. The subset was: CD45RA+ positively selected. The CDR3 here is CASTLGLAGDEQFF. The CDR3 DNA sequence: TGTGCCAGTACCCTGGGCCTAGCGGGAGATGAGCAGTTCTTC.